This T cell receptor beta chain emerged from a study of T cell responses to AZD1222 COVID-19 vaccine. The repertoire was sequenced with immunoSEQ multiplex PCR; TCRdb's copy has only in-frame clones and lacks some. Of about 150,000 clones listed, about 94% are singletons. Points on this clone: Its antigen is unidentified.

Whole-study results and caveats: Most donors were white British and more were female, and clonal diversity was possibly underestimated.

This CDR3 is built from 15 residues. V gave up 1 base and J gave up 3 bases, with 10 bases separating them. Germline V gene lookup returns CDR1 SGHRS and CDR2 YFSETQ. This chain links TRBV5-1 with TRBJ2-2, with D maybe TRBD2 (6 bases). The clonotype originates from an adult in good health. Sample: peripheral blood, taken on day 0 of AZD1222 vaccination. The chain's CDR3 is CASSLMEGDTGELFF. The CDR3 DNA sequence: TGCGCCAGCAGCTTGATGGAGGGAGACACCGGGGAGCTGTTTTTT.